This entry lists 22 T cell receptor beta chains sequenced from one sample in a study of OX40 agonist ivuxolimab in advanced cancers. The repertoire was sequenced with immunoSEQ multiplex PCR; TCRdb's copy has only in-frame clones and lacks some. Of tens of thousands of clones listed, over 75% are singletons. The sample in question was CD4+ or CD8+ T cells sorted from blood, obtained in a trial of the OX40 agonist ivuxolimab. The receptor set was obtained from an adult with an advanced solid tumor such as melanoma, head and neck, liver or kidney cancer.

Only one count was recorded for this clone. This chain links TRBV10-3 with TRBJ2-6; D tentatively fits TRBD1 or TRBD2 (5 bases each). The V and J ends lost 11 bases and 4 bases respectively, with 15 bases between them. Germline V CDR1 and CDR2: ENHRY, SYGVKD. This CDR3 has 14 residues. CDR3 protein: CAPRERAGANVLTF. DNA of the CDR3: TGTGCCCCCAGGGAGAGAGCCGGGGCCAACGTCCTGACTTTC.

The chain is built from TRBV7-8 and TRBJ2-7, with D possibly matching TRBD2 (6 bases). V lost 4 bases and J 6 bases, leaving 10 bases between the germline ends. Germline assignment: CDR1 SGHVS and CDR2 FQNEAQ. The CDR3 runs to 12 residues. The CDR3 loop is CASSSRLGEQYF. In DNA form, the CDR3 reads TGTGCCAGCAGCTCCAGACTAGGCGAGCAGTACTTC.

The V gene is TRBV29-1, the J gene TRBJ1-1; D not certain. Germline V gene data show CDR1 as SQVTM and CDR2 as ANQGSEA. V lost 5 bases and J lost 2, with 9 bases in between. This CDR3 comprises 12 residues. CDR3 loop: CSVSGVNTEAFF. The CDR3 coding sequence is TGCAGCGTTTCAGGAGTTAACACTGAAGCTTTCTTT.

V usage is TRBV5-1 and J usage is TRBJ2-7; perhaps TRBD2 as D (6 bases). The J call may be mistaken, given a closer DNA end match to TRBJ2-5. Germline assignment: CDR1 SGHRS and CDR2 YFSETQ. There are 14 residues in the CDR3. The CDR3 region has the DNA TGCGCCAGCAGTTCCGGAGGGAACCAAGAGACCCAGTACTTC. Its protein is CASSSGGNQETQYF.

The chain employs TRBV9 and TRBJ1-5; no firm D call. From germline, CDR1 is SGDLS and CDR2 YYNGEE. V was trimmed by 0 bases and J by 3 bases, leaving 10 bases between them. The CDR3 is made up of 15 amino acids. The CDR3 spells CASSVGTADNQPQHF. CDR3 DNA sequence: TGTGCCAGCAGCGTAGGGACGGCTGACAATCAGCCCCAGCATTTT.

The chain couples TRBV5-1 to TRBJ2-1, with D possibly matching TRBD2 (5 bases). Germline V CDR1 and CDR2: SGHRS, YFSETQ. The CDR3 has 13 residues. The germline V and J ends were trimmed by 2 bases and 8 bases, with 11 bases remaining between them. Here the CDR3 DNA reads TGCGCCAGCAGCTTACTAGTAAGCTATGAGCAGTTCTTC. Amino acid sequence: CASSLLVSYEQFF.

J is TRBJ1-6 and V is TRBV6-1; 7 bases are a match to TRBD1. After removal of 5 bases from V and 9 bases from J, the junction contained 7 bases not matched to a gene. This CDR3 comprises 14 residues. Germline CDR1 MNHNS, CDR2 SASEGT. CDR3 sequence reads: CASSLTGFFSPLHF. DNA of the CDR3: TGTGCCAGCAGTTTGACAGGGTTTTTTTCACCCCTCCACTTT.

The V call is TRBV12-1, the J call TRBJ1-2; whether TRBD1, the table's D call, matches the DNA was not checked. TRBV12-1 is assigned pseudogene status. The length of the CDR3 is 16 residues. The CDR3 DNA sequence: TGTGCCAGCAGCTCCCGGACAGGGGAGACTAACTATGGCTACACCTTC. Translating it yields CASSSRTGETNYGYTF.

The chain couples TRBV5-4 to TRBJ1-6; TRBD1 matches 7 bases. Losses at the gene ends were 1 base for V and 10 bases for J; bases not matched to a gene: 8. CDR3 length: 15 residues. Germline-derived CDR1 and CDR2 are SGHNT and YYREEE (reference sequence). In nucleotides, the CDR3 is TGTGCCAGCAGCTTGATGGTAGGGGGCGTCTCACCCCTCCACTTT. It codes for CASSLMVGGVSPLHF.

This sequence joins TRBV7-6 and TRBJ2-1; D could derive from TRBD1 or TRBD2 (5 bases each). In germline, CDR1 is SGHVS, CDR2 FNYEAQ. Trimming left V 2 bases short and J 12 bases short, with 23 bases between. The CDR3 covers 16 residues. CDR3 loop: CASSLPSPVGGDRQFF. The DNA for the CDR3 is TGTGCCAGCAGCTTACCCAGCCCCGTTGGGGGAGACCGGCAGTTCTTC.

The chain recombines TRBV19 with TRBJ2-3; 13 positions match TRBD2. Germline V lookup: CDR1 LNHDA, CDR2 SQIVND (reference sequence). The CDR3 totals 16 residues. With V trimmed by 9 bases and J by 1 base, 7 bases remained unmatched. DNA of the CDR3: TGTGCCAGCTCCACTAGCGGGGGGGCCGGCACAGATACGCAGTATTTT. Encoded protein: CASSTSGGAGTDTQYF.

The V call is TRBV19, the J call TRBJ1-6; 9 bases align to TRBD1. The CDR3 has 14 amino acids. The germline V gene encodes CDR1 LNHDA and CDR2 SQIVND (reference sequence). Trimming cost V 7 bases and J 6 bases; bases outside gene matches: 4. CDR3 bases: TGTGCCAGTACGGGACAGGGCCTTAATTCACCCCTCCACTTT. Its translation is CASTGQGLNSPLHF.

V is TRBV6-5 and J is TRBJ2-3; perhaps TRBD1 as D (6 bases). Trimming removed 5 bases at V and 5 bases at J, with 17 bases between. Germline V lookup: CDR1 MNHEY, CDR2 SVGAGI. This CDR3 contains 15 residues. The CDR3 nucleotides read TGTGCCAGCAGTATTACAGGGAGCCGTGGAGATACGCAGTATTTT. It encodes CASSITGSRGDTQYF.

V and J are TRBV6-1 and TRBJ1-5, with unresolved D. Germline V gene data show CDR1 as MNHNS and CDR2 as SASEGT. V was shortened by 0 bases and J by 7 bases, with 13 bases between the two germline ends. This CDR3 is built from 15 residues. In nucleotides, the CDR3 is TGTGCCAGCAGTGAAGCGTTGGGTGCAGAACAGCCCCAGCATTTT. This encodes CASSEALGAEQPQHF.

The CDR3 DNA is TGTGCCAGCAGCCTTCGGAGTACAGGCCCCTTCGAGCAGTACTTC. It translates to CASSLRSTGPFEQYF. The chain is built from TRBV6-1 and TRBJ2-7; tentative D call: TRBD1 (5 bases). V dropped 6 bases and J dropped 6 bases, with 21 bases sitting between them. Germline V gene sequence: CDR1 MNHNS, CDR2 SASEGT. The CDR3 is 15 residues long.

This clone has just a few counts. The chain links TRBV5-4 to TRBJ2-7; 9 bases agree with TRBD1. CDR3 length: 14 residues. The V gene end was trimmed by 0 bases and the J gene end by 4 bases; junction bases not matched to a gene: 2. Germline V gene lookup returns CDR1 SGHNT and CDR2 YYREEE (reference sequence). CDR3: CASSLGGQGYEQYF. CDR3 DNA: TGTGCCAGCAGCTTGGGGGGACAGGGTTACGAGCAGTACTTC.

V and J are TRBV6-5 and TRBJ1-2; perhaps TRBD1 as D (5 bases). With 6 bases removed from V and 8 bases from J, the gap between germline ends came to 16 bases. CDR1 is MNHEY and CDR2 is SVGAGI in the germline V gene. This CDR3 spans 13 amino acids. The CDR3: CASSPRGTGGYTF. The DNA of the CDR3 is TGTGCCAGCAGCCCCCGGGGTACAGGCGGCTACACCTTC.

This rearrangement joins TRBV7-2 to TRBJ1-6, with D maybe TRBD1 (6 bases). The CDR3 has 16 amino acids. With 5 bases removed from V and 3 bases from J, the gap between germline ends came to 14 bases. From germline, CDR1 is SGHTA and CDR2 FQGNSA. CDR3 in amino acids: CASSLTRGDYNSPLHF. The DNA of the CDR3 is TGTGCCAGCAGCCTAACCAGGGGAGACTATAATTCACCCCTCCACTTT.

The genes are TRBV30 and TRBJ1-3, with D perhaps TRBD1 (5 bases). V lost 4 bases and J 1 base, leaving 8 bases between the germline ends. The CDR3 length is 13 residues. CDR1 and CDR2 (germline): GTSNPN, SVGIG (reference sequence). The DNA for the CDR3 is TGTGCCTGGACGAGACAGTCTGGAAACACCATATATTTT. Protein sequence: CAWTRQSGNTIYF.

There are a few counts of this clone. For the CDR3, the DNA is TGTGCCAGTAGTATAGCGGGAACAGGGACGAATCAGCCCCAGCATTTT. Amino acid sequence: CASSIAGTGTNQPQHF. The gene calls are TRBV19 and TRBJ1-5; D is perhaps TRBD1 (6 bases). Per germline, CDR1 LNHDA and CDR2 SQIVND (reference sequence). CDR3 length: 16 residues. Deletions cut 1 base from V and 4 bases from J, with 14 bases between. The whole variable domain, remainder taken from reference TRBV19 and TRBJ1-5, is DGGITQSPKYLFRKEGQNVTLSCEQNLNHDAMYWYRQDPGQGLRLIYYSQIVNDFQKGDIAEGYSVSREKKESFPLTVTSAQKNPTAFYLCASSIAGTGTNQPQHFGDGTRLSIL.

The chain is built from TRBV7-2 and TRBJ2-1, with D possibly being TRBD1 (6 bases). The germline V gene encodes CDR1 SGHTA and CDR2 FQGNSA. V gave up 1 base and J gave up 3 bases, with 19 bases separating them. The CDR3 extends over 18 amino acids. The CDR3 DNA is TGTGCCAGCAGCTTAGACGGGTTGGACAGCACCAGCTACAATGAGCAGTTCTTC. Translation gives CASSLDGLDSTSYNEQFF.

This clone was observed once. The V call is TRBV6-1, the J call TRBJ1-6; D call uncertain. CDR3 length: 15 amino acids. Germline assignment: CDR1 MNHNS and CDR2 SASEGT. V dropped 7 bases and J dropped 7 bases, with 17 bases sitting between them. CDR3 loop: CASTLMELGNSPLHF. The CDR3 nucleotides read TGTGCCAGCACCCTCATGGAGTTGGGGAATTCACCCCTCCACTTT.